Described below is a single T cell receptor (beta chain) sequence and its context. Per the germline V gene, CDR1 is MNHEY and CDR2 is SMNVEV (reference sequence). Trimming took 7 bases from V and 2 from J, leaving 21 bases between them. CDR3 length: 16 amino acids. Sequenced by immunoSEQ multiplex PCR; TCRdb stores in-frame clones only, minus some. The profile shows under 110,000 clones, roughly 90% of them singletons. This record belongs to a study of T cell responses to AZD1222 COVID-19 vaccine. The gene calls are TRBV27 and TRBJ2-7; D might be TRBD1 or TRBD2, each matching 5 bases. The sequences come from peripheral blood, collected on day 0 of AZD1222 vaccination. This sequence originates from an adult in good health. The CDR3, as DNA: TGTGCCAGCATCTCAAGAGGGGACGGCAGAACCTACGAGCAGTACTTC. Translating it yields CASISRGDGRTYEQYF.